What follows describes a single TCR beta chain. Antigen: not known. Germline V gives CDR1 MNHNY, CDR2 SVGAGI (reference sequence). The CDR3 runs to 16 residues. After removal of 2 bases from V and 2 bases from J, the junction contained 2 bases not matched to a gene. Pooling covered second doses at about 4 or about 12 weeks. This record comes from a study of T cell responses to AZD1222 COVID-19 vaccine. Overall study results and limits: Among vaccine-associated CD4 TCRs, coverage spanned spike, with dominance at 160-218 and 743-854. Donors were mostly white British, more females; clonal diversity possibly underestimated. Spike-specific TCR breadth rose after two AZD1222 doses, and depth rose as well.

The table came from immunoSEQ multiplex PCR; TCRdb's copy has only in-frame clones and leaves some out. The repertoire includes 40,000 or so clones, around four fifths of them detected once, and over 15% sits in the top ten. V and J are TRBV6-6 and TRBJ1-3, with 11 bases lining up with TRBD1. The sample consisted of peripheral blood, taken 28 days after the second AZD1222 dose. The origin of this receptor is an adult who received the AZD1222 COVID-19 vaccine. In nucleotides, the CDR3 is TGTGCCAGCAGTTACGTGGGACAGGGGGCTGGAAACACCATATATTTT. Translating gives CASSYVGQGAGNTIYF.